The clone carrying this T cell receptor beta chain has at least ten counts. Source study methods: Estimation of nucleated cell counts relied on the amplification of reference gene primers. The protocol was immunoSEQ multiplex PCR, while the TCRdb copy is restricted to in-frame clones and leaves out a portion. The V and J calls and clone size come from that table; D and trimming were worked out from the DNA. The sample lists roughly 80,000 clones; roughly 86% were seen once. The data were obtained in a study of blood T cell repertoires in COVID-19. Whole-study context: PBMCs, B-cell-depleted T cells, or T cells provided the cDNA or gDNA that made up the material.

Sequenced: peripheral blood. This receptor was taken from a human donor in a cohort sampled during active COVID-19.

In nucleotides, the CDR3 is TGCGCCAGCAGCCAAGACCCCGGGCTACAGGGCCAGTACTTC. This codes for CASSQDPGLQGQYF. This chain joins TRBV4-1 and TRBJ2-7, with D possibly TRBD1 on 6 matching bases. The CDR3 runs 14 residues. Per the germline V gene, CDR1 is MGHRA and CDR2 is YSYEKL. V lost 0 bases to trimming and J lost 10 bases, with 16 bases between them.